Shown below are 10 T cell receptor beta chains from a single sample sequenced in a study of prognosis after radiotherapy for stage I lung cancer. The authors amplified TCR beta CDR3 from genomic DNA using two-round multiplex PCR. Each TRBV and TRBJ gene had its own primer in the first PCR round. TCRdb independently ran MiXCR on the multiplex PCR reads; one entry per CDR3 protein. The sample lists about 35,000 distinct CDR3 sequences, 30% to 35% seen once, with 25% to 30% in the top ten. Sequences were derived from PBMCs, sampled before or after stereotactic body radiation therapy (not recorded which). These receptors were obtained from a donor over 45 with non-small cell lung cancer.

V usage is TRBV20-1 and J usage is TRBJ2-2; tentatively, D is TRBD1 (6 bases). V lost 3 bases to trimming and J lost 4 bases, with 15 bases between them. The length of the CDR3 is 15 residues. Germline-derived CDR1 and CDR2 are DFQATT and SNEGSKA (reference sequence). In DNA, the CDR3 is TGCAGTGCTAGCGGTTGGGGGCGCGTCACCGGGGAGCTGTTTTTT. Translating gives CSASGWGRVTGELFF.

This clonotype came up many times. V is TRBV5-1 and J is TRBJ2-3; 10 nucleotides line up with TRBD1. The CDR3 is 16 residues long. V was clipped by 4 bases and J by 3 bases; unmatched bases: 8. Germline V CDR1 and CDR2: SGHRS, YFSETQ. The CDR3 DNA reads as TGCGCCAGCAGCAGGGGGGACAGGGGTGGAACAGATACGCAGTATTTT. Translating it yields CASSRGDRGGTDTQYF.

This clonotype was observed many times. The chain couples TRBV20-1 to TRBJ1-4; the match to TRBD1 covers 10 bases. The CDR3 runs to 12 residues. Germline CDR1 is DFQATT and CDR2 is SNEGSKA (reference sequence). The V gene end was trimmed by 8 bases and the J gene end by 8 bases; junction bases not matched to a gene: 5. This CDR3 is CSRDRGPEKLFF. The CDR3 DNA reads as TGCAGTCGAGACAGGGGGCCAGAAAAACTGTTTTTT.

The chain joins TRBV7-9 to TRBJ2-3; D remains ambiguous. This CDR3 contains 13 residues. The germline gives CDR1 SEHNR, CDR2 FQNEAQ (reference sequence). With 0 bases removed from V and 6 bases from J, the gap between germline ends came to 7 bases. CDR3 DNA sequence: TGTGCCAGCAGCTTAGCGCTGGGCGATACGCAGTATTTT. Translated, it gives CASSLALGDTQYF.

For this clonotype: Given a far larger clone just one base away, this is likely a sequencing read error. The V and J genes are TRBV7-2 and TRBJ2-5; 9 bases agree with TRBD2. The DNA end is a closer match to TRBJ2-1, so the J assignment may be wrong. This CDR3 comprises 15 residues. Looked up from germline, CDR1 is SGHTA and CDR2 is FQGNSA. The CDR3 protein is CASSQPAGGRGEQFF. The DNA for the CDR3 is TGTGCCAGCAGCCAACCGGCGGGGGGGCGGGGTGAGCAGTTCTTC.

The chain carries TRBV11-3 and TRBJ1-1; TRBD1 matches 7 bases. V shed 3 bases and J 9 bases; nucleotides not matched to a gene: 4. The CDR3 runs to 12 residues. CDR1 is SGHNT and CDR2 is YENEEA in the germline V gene. Here the CDR3 reads CASSFGQEQAFF. For the CDR3, the DNA is TGTGCCAGCAGCTTCGGACAGGAGCAAGCTTTCTTT.

As regards this clonotype: This CDR3 is missing its conserved last phenylalanine or tryptophan, likely due to a read error. This chain joins TRBV6-1 and TRBJ1-5; D uncertain. There are 13 residues in the CDR3. Germline V CDR1 and CDR2: MNHNS, SASEGT. The DNA for the CDR3 is TGTGCCAGCAGAGCAGGAGCCTATCATCCCCAGCATCTT. Translated: CASRAGAYHPQHL.

This clonotype has at least ten counts. The V and J genes are TRBV4-1 and TRBJ2-1, with 16 bases matching TRBD2. CDR1 and CDR2 (germline): MGHRA, YSYEKL. Trimming cost V 4 bases and J 10 bases; bases outside gene matches: 4. This CDR3 is 15 amino acids long. Written as DNA, the CDR3 is TGCGCCAGCAGCCCGGGACTAGCGGGGGGGGCCGAGCAGTTCTTC. This encodes CASSPGLAGGAEQFF.

This sequence joins TRBV20-1 and TRBJ1-1; 8 nucleotides align to TRBD1. Germline values: CDR1 DFQATT, CDR2 SNEGSKA (reference sequence). Losses at the gene ends were 0 bases for V and 1 base for J; bases not matched to a gene: 7. This CDR3 is 16 amino acids long. This chain's CDR3 is CSARDLRGTGNTEAFF. The CDR3 nucleotides read TGCAGTGCTAGAGATCTAAGGGGGACAGGGAACACTGAAGCTTTCTTT.

At least ten counts were recorded for this clonotype. The chain combines TRBV5-1 with TRBJ1-1, with D perhaps TRBD1 (6 bases). Per germline, CDR1 SGHRS and CDR2 YFSETQ. The CDR3 spans 13 residues. V was cut by 3 bases and J by 6 bases, with 12 bases left in between. Written as DNA, the CDR3 is TGCGCCAGCAGCTGGGGGACACTAGCTGAAGCTTTCTTT. It encodes CASSWGTLAEAFF.